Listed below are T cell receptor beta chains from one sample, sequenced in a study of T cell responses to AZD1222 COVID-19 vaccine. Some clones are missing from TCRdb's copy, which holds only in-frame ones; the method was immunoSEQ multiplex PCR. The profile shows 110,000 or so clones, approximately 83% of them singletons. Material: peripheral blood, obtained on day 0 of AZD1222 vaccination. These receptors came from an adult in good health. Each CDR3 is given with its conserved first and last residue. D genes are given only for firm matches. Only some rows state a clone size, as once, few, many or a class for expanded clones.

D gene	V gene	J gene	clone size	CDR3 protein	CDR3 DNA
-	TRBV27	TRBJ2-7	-	CASTPRLGYYNEQYF	TGTGCCAGCACCCCCCGGCTAGGGTATTATAACGAGCAGTACTTC
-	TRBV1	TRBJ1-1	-	CTSSQRPPPAAFF	TGCACCAGCAGCCAAAGACCCCCTCCTGCAGCTTTCTTT
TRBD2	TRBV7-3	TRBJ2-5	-	CASSLMAGAGGETQYF	TGTGCCAGCAGCTTAATGGCGGGAGCGGGCGGGGAGACCCAGTACTTC
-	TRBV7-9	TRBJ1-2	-	CASSYNSGYGYTF	TGTGCCAGCAGCTATAACTCAGGCTATGGCTACACCTTC
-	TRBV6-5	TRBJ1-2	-	CASSYTAGRGYTF	TGTGCCAGCAGTTACACGGCAGGGAGAGGCTACACCTTC
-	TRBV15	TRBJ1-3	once	CATSFSDNTIYF	TGTGCCACCAGCTTCAGCGACAACACCATATATTTT
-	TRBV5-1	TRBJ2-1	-	CASSRPFQGGNEQFF	TGCGCCAGCAGCAGGCCTTTTCAGGGTGGAAATGAGCAGTTCTTC
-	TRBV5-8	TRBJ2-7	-	CASSLIGHWDYEQYF	TGTGCCAGCAGCTTGATTGGACACTGGGACTACGAGCAGTACTTC
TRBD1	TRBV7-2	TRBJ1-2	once	CASSLAGGGADGYTF	TGTGCCAGCAGCTTAGCAGGAGGGGGCGCCGATGGCTACACCTTC
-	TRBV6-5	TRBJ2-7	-	CASRGDTFYEQYF	TGTGCCAGCAGAGGGGACACATTCTACGAGCAGTACTTC
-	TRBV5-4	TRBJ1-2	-	CASSLLGTPYGYTF	TGTGCCAGCAGCTTGCTAGGGACTCCTTATGGCTACACCTTC
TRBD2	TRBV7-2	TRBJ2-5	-	CASSLGREKVTQYF	TGTGCCAGCAGCTTAGGGCGGGAGAAGGTGACCCAGTACTTC
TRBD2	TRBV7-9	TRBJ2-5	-	CASSLGTSGGGETQYF	TGTGCCAGCAGCTTAGGGACTAGCGGGGGAGGTGAGACCCAGTACTTC
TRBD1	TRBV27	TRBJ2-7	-	CASSLQGARGEQYF	TGTGCCAGCAGTTTACAGGGGGCGCGGGGCGAGCAGTACTTC
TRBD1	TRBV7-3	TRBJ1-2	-	CASSLNGDRVGGYTF	TGTGCCAGCAGCTTAAATGGGGACAGGGTCGGTGGCTACACCTTC
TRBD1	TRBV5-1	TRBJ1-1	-	CASRQGEVGTEAFF	TGCGCCAGCAGACAGGGGGAAGTGGGCACTGAAGCTTTCTTT
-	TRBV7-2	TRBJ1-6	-	CASSLLVSGNSPLHF	TGTGCCAGCAGCTTACTTGTCTCGGGTAATTCACCCCTCCACTTT
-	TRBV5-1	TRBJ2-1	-	CASSLDLGNAYNEQFF	TGCGCCAGCAGCTTGGATTTGGGAAATGCCTACAATGAGCAGTTCTTC
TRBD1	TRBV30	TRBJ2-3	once	CAWNRGSTDTQYF	TGTGCCTGGAACAGGGGAAGCACAGATACGCAGTATTTT
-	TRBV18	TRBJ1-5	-	CASSPPTWSGNQPQHF	TGTGCCAGCTCACCACCGACCTGGAGCGGGAATCAGCCCCAGCATTTT
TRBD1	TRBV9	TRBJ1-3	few	CASSVATTGGGNTIYF	TGTGCCAGCAGCGTAGCCACAACAGGGGGAGGAAACACCATATATTTT
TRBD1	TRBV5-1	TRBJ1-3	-	CASSPGTGRRNTIYF	TGCGCCAGCAGCCCTGGGACAGGCCGCAGAAACACCATATATTTT
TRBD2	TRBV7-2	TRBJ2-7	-	CASSPVTSGLVLQYF	TGTGCCAGCAGCCCAGTAACTAGCGGTCTGGTATTGCAGTACTTC
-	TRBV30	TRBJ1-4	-	CAWSGTARGEKLFF	TGTGCCTGGAGTGGAACAGCCCGTGGAGAAAAACTGTTTTTT